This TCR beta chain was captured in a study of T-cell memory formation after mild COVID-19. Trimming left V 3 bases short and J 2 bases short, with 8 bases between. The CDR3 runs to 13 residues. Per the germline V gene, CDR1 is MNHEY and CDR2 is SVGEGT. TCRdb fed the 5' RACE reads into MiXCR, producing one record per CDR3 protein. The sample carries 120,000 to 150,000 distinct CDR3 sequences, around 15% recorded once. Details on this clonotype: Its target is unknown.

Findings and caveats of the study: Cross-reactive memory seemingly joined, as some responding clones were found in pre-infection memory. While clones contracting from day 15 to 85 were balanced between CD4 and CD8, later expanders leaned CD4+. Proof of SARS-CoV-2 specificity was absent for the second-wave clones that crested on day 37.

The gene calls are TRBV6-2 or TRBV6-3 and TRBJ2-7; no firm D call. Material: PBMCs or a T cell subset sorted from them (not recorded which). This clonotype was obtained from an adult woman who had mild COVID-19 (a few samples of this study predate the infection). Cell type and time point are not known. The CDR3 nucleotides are TGTGCCAGCAGTTATGGGTTAGCCTACGAGCAGTACTTC. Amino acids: CASSYGLAYEQYF.